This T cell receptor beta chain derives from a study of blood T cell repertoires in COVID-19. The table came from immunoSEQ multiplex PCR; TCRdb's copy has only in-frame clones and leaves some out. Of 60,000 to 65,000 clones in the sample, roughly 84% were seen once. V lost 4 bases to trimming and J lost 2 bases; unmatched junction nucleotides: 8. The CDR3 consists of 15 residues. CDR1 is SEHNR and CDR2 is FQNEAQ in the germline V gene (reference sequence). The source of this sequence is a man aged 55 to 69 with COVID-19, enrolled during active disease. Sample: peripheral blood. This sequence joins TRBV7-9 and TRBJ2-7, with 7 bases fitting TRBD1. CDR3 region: CASSYRQGVPYEQYF. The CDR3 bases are TGTGCCAGCAGCTATCGACAGGGTGTCCCCTACGAGCAGTACTTC.